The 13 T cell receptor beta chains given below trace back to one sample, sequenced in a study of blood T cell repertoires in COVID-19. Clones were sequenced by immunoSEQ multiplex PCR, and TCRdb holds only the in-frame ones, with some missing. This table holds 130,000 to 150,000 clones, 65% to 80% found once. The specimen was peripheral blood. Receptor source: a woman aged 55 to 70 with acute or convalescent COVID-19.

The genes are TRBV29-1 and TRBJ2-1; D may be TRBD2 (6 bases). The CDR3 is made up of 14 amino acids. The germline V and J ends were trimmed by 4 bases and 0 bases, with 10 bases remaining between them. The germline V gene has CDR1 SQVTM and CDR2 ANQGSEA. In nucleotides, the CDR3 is TGCAGCGTTGGAGGAGGGAGCTCCTACAATGAGCAGTTCTTC. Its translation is CSVGGGSSYNEQFF.

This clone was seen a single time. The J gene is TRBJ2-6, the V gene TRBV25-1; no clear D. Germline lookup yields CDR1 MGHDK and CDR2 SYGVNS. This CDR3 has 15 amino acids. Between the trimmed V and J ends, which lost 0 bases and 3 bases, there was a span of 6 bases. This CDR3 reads CASSEYVRGANVLTF. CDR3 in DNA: TGTGCCAGCAGTGAATATGTTCGTGGGGCCAACGTCCTGACTTTC.

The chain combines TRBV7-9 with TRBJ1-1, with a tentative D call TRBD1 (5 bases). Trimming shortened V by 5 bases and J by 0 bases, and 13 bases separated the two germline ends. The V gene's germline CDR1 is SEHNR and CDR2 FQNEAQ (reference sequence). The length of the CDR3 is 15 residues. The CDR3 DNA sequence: TGTGCCAGCAGCCTGGGACTGGGGTTGAACACTGAAGCTTTCTTT. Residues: CASSLGLGLNTEAFF. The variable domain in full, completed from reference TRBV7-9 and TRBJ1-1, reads DTGVSQNPRHKITKRGQNVTFRCDPISEHNRLYWYRQTLGQGPEFLTYFQNEAQLEKSRLLSDRFSAERPKGSFSTLEIQRTEQGDSAMYLCASSLGLGLNTEAFFGQGTRLTVV.

CDR3 region: CASSPYGAYEQYF. The DNA for the CDR3 is TGTGCCAGCAGTCCGTACGGGGCCTACGAGCAGTACTTC. The chain joins TRBV6-5 to TRBJ2-7, with a tentative D call TRBD2 (5 bases). V was cut by 5 bases and J by 2 bases, with 10 bases left in between. Germline V gene sequence: CDR1 MNHEY, CDR2 SVGAGI. The CDR3 consists of 13 residues.

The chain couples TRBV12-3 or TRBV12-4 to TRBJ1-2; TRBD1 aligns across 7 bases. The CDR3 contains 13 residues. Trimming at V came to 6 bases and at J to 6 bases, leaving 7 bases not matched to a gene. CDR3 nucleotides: TGTGCCAGCAGCCTGGACAGGATTAATGGCTACACCTTC. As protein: CASSLDRINGYTF.

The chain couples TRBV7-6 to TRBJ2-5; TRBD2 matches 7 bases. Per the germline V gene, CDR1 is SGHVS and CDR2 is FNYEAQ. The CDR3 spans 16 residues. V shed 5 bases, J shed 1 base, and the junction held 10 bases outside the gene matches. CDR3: CASSGDPSGLQETQYF. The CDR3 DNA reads TGTGCCAGCAGCGGAGACCCTAGCGGCCTCCAAGAGACCCAGTACTTC.

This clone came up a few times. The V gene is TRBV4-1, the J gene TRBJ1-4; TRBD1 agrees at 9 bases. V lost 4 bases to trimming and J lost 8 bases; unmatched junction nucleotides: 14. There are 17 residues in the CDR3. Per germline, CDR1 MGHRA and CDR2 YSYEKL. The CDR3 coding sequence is TGCGCCAGCAGCCCGGCCAACCGGGACAGGGCTCTCGAAAAACTGTTTTTT. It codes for CASSPANRDRALEKLFF.

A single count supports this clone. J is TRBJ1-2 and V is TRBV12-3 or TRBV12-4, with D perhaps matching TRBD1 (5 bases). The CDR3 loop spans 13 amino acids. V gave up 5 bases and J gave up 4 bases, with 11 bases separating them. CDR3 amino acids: CASSQTVFYGYTF. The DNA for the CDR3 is TGTGCCAGCAGTCAGACAGTTTTCTATGGCTACACCTTC.

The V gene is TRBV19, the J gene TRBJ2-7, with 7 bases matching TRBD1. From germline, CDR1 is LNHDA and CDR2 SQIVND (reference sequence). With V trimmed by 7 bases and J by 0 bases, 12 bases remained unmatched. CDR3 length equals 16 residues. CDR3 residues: CASTLSDRAHSYEQYF. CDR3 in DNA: TGTGCCAGTACCCTATCCGACAGGGCCCACTCCTACGAGCAGTACTTC.

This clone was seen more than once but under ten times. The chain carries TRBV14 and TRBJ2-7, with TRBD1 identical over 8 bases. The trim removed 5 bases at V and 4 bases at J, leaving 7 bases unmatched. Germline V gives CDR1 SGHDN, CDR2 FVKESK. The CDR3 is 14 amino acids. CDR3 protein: CASSDPRQGYEQYF. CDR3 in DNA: TGTGCCAGCAGCGACCCGCGACAGGGGTACGAGCAGTACTTC. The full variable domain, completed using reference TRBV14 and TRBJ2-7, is EAGVTQFPSHSVIEKGQTVTLRCDPISGHDNLYWYRRVMGKEIKFLLHFVKESKQDESGMPNNRFLAERTGGTYSTLKVQPAELEDSGVYFCASSDPRQGYEQYFGPGTRLTVT.

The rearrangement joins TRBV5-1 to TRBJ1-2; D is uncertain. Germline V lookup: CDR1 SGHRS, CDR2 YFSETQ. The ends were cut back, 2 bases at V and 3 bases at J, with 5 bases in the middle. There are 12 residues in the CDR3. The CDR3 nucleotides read TGCGCCAGCAGCTTCGGTGACTATGGCTACACCTTC. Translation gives CASSFGDYGYTF.

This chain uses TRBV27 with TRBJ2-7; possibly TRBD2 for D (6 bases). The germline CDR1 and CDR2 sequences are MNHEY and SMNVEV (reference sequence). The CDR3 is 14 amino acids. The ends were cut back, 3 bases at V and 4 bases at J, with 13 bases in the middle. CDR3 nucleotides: TGTGCCAGCAGTTTCGGAGGGCAGTGGTACGAGCAGTACTTC. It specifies CASSFGGQWYEQYF.

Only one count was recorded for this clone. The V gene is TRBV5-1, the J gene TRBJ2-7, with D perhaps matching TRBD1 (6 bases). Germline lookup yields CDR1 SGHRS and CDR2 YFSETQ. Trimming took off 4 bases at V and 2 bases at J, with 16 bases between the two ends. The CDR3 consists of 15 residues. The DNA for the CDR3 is TGCGCCAGCAGCGAGAAGGGGGTGCGAACCTACGAGCAGTACTTC. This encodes CASSEKGVRTYEQYF. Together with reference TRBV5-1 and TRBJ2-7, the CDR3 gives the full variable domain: KAGVTQTPRYLIKTRGQQVTLSCSPISGHRSVSWYQQTPGQGLQFLFEYFSETQRNKGNFPGRFSGRQFSNSRSEMNVSTLELGDSALYLCASSEKGVRTYEQYFGPGTRLTVT.